This is a list of T cell receptor beta chains from one sample in a study of cytomegalovirus exposure and HLA in healthy donors. Some clones are missing from TCRdb's copy, which holds only in-frame ones; the method was immunoSEQ multiplex PCR. The repertoire holds about 200,000 clones, 84% seen once, with around 15% in the top ten. Sequenced input: PBMCs. The receptor set was obtained from a woman in her 30s in good health and CMV-seropositive. CDR3s include the opening cysteine and the closing phenylalanine or tryptophan. A D gene is named only where the DNA matches it firmly. Size values are once, few and many counts, or a class for expanded clones, and some rows have none.

j_call | clone_size | v_call | d_call | cdr3_aa | cdr3_nt
TRBJ1-2 | . | TRBV6-5 | . | CASSYSGAAYGYTF | TGTGCCAGCAGTTACTCTGGGGCAGCCTATGGCTACACCTTC
TRBJ2-7 | . | TRBV7-2 | TRBD1 | CASSPRQGFSYEQYF | TGTGCCAGCAGCCCTCGACAGGGGTTCTCCTACGAGCAGTACTTC
TRBJ2-6 | once | TRBV5-6 | . | CASSSLTGSGANVLTF | TGTGCCAGCAGCTCACTAACAGGCTCTGGGGCCAACGTCCTGACTTTC
TRBJ2-1 | . | TRBV5-4 | . | CASSLDRSSYNEQFF | TGTGCCAGCAGCCTAGACAGGAGCTCCTACAATGAGCAGTTCTTC
TRBJ2-1 | once | TRBV11-3 | TRBD2 | CASSLQGSGSWNEQFF | TGTGCCAGCAGCTTACAGGGTAGCGGGAGTTGGAATGAGCAGTTCTTC
TRBJ2-2 | . | TRBV7-2 | TRBD2 | CASSSRTSGRAAGELFF | TGTGCCAGCAGCTCCAGGACTAGCGGGAGGGCCGCCGGGGAGCTGTTTTTT
TRBJ1-2 | . | TRBV30 | . | CAWSTDYGGYTF | TGTGCCTGGAGTACGGATTACGGGGGCTACACCTTC
TRBJ2-7 | . | TRBV7-9 | . | CASSSGGNEQYF | TGTGCCAGCAGCTCTGGGGGGAACGAGCAGTACTTC
TRBJ2-1 | . | TRBV7-9 | . | CASSLAPDGGRDEQFF | TGTGCCAGCAGCTTAGCGCCCGACGGAGGGAGAGATGAGCAGTTCTTC
TRBJ2-7 | . | TRBV7-9 | TRBD2 | CASSLGEGTSSYEQYF | TGTGCCAGCAGCTTGGGTGAGGGGACTAGCTCCTACGAGCAGTACTTC